These T cell receptor beta chains were read from a single sample in a study of blood T cell repertoires in COVID-19. This table comes from immunoSEQ multiplex PCR, and its TCRdb copy is limited to in-frame clones, with some not included. This table has around 50,000 clones, more than 65% appearing once. The sample consisted of peripheral blood. These receptors originate from a human donor in a cohort sampled during active COVID-19. Each CDR3 is given with its conserved first and last residue. Each record gives: J gene, clone size, D gene, V gene, CDR3 protein, CDR3 DNA. D genes are given only for firm matches. Size tells how often a clone was seen (once, few, many) or the class of an expanded clone, and some rows leave it out.

>TRBJ1-4|-|TRBD1|TRBV6-5
CASSYRGQGGEKLFF
TGTGCCAGCAGTTACCGCGGACAGGGTGGGGAAAAACTGTTTTTT
>TRBJ2-7|-|-|TRBV14
CASSQANYEQYF
TGTGCCAGCAGCCAAGCAAACTACGAGCAGTACTTC
>TRBJ1-1|-|-|TRBV6-5
CASRVLTEAFF
TGTGCCAGCAGAGTACTCACTGAAGCTTTCTTT
>TRBJ2-4|-|TRBD1|TRBV19
CASSIDSGGGKNIQYF
TGTGCCAGTAGTATAGACTCAGGGGGCGGGAAAAACATTCAGTACTTC
>TRBJ1-5|-|TRBD1|TRBV3-1/TRBV3-2
CASSPRRTGRISQPQHF
TGTGCCAGCAGCCCTCGAAGGACAGGGCGCATAAGTCAGCCCCAGCATTTT
>TRBJ2-6|-|TRBD1|TRBV7-6
CASSFGGGGTGRFSGANVLTF
TGTGCCAGCAGCTTCGGGGGCGGTGGGACAGGGAGATTTTCGGGGGCCAACGTCCTGACTTTC
>TRBJ2-2|-|TRBD2|TRBV28
CASSPGTTGGELFF
TGTGCCAGCAGCCCGGGGACTACGGGCGGGGAGCTGTTTTTT
>TRBJ1-2|-|TRBD1|TRBV7-9
CASSRRDSPNYGYTF
TGTGCCAGCAGTCGCCGGGACAGTCCTAACTATGGCTACACCTTC
>TRBJ2-7|-|TRBD1|TRBV7-9
CASSQPETGDEQYF
TGTGCCAGCAGCCAACCTGAGACAGGGGACGAGCAGTACTTC
>TRBJ1-5|few|-|TRBV30
CAWGDRNNQPQHF
TGTGCCTGGGGCGACAGGAACAATCAGCCCCAGCATTTT
>TRBJ2-5|-|TRBD2|TRBV7-2
CASSLETSGQETQYF
TGTGCCAGCAGCTTAGAGACTAGCGGTCAAGAGACCCAGTACTTC
>TRBJ1-4|few|TRBD1|TRBV18
CASSLNRDREEKLFF
TGTGCCAGCTCATTAAACCGGGACAGAGAGGAAAAACTGTTTTTT
>TRBJ2-5|-|TRBD2|TRBV24-1
CATSDLPPGGGGETQYF
TGTGCCACCAGTGATTTGCCCCCGGGGGGGGGTGGGGAGACCCAGTACTTC
>TRBJ2-3|-|TRBD1|TRBV7-2
CASSLRGQGDTQYF
TGTGCCAGCAGCTTGAGGGGGCAAGGAGATACGCAGTATTTT
>TRBJ1-2|-|TRBD1|TRBV7-9
CASSTRQGRGYTF
TGTGCCAGCAGCACCAGACAGGGGAGAGGCTACACCTTC
>TRBJ2-7|few|-|TRBV19
CASSIRPGMNEQYF
TGTGCCAGTAGTATTCGCCCAGGGATGAACGAGCAGTACTTC
>TRBJ2-7|few|-|TRBV12-3/TRBV12-4
CASSLGQTWEQYF
TGTGCCAGCAGTTTAGGACAGACTTGGGAGCAGTACTTC
>TRBJ2-5|-|-|TRBV7-2
CASSDMGKETQYF
TGTGCCAGCAGCGATATGGGCAAAGAGACCCAGTACTTC
>TRBJ1-3|-|-|TRBV6-1
CASSDSAGNTIYF
TGTGCCAGCAGTGACAGCGCAGGAAACACCATATATTTT
>TRBJ1-4|-|-|TRBV14
CASSQEGRAKEKLFF
TGTGCCAGCAGCCAAGAAGGCAGGGCCAAGGAAAAACTGTTTTTT
>TRBJ1-1|few|-|TRBV11-2
CASTAGTRQTEAFF
TGTGCCAGCACAGCCGGGACTCGGCAGACTGAAGCTTTCTTT
>TRBJ1-6|few|-|TRBV12-3/TRBV12-4
CASSLGGDSPLHF
TGTGCCAGCAGTTTAGGCGGGGATTCACCCCTCCACTTT
>TRBJ2-7|-|-|TRBV11-3
CASSQDSSYEQYF
TGTGCCAGCAGTCAAGACTCTTCCTACGAGCAGTACTTC
>TRBJ1-1|-|-|TRBV6-6
CASSYSYRDPAEAFF
TGTGCCAGCAGTTACTCCTACAGGGATCCTGCTGAAGCTTTCTTT
>TRBJ1-4|-|TRBD1|TRBV10-1
CASRGGTGSLGTNEKLFF
TGCGCCAGCAGGGGGGGGACAGGCAGCCTTGGGACTAATGAAAAACTGTTTTTT
>TRBJ2-7|few|TRBD1|TRBV6-1
CASSDADRGGKDEQYF
TGTGCCAGCAGTGACGCCGACAGGGGGGGTAAGGACGAGCAGTACTTC
>TRBJ2-7|-|-|TRBV10-3
CATSGSLSSYEQYF
TGTGCCACCTCTGGTAGCTTGAGCTCCTACGAGCAGTACTTC
>TRBJ2-1|few|-|TRBV18
CASSPTSPGDYNEQFF
TGTGCCAGCTCACCGACCTCGCCAGGCGACTACAATGAGCAGTTCTTC
>TRBJ1-1|-|TRBD1|TRBV5-4
CASSDGQARGTEAFF
TGTGCCAGCAGCGATGGACAGGCACGGGGCACTGAAGCTTTCTTT
>TRBJ1-6|-|-|TRBV4-3
CASSQVRGSWDSPLHF
TGCGCCAGCAGCCAAGTCCGCGGTTCCTGGGATTCACCCCTCCACTTT
>TRBJ2-7|-|-|TRBV27
CASSLEGPSYEQYF
TGTGCCAGCAGTTTAGAGGGCCCGTCCTACGAGCAGTACTTC
>TRBJ2-5|-|TRBD1|TRBV5-1
CASSLTGQNQETQYF
TGCGCCAGCAGCTTGACGGGACAGAACCAAGAGACCCAGTACTTC
>TRBJ1-3|few|-|TRBV27
CASSLGNTIYF
TGTGCCAGCAGCCTTGGAAACACCATATATTTT
>TRBJ2-5|once|TRBD1|TRBV4-2
CASSQDPGQGQETQYF
TGTGCCAGCAGCCAAGACCCGGGACAGGGTCAAGAGACCCAGTACTTC
>TRBJ1-6|-|TRBD1|TRBV19
CASRPRGRSPLHF
TGTGCCAGTAGGCCCAGGGGGCGATCACCCCTCCACTTT
>TRBJ2-3|-|-|TRBV5-4
CASSLSETGTQYF
TGTGCCAGCAGCTTAAGTGAGACTGGTACGCAGTATTTT
>TRBJ2-7|-|-|TRBV11-2
CASSLQGSHEQYF
TGTGCCAGCAGCTTACAGGGTTCCCACGAGCAGTACTTC
>TRBJ1-5|-|-|TRBV5-1
CASSLAPGSQNQPQHF
TGCGCCAGCAGCTTGGCCCCCGGGTCTCAGAATCAGCCCCAGCATTTT
>TRBJ1-1|medium-sized|TRBD1|TRBV2
CASSEIGTGAAFF
TGTGCCAGCAGTGAGATCGGGACAGGGGCCGCTTTCTTT
>TRBJ2-1|many|-|TRBV7-9
CASSLEAGSSNEQFF
TGTGCCAGCAGCTTAGAGGCAGGGTCTAGCAATGAGCAGTTCTTC
>TRBJ1-1|-|-|TRBV6-5
CASSFRGTEAFF
TGTGCCAGCAGTTTCAGGGGCACTGAAGCTTTCTTT
>TRBJ2-5|-|TRBD1|TRBV29-1
CSADRGTETQYF
TGCAGCGCTGACAGGGGGACCGAGACCCAGTACTTC
>TRBJ2-1|-|-|TRBV9
CASSAFSEGGEQFF
TGTGCCAGCAGCGCCTTCTCCGAGGGAGGTGAGCAGTTCTTC
>TRBJ1-2|few|-|TRBV14
CASSQGQYGYTF
TGTGCCAGCAGCCAAGGACAGTATGGCTACACCTTC
>TRBJ2-7|-|TRBD2|TRBV4-3
CASSQEPVGGSFAYEQYF
TGCGCCAGCAGCCAAGAACCCGTTGGCGGGAGCTTCGCCTACGAGCAGTACTTC
>TRBJ1-5|few|TRBD1|TRBV2
CASVGQVGQPQHF
TGTGCCAGCGTGGGACAGGTCGGTCAGCCCCAGCATTTT
>TRBJ2-1|-|TRBD1|TRBV5-1
CASSLTGGGNEQFF
TGCGCCAGCAGCCTCACAGGGGGAGGCAATGAGCAGTTCTTC
>TRBJ2-5|-|-|TRBV2
CASVGQTEETQYF
TGTGCCAGCGTCGGACAGACAGAAGAGACCCAGTACTTC
>TRBJ1-5|-|-|TRBV18
CASSPQEADSNQPQHF
TGTGCCAGCTCACCACAGGAGGCAGATAGCAATCAGCCCCAGCATTTT
>TRBJ1-4|-|-|TRBV28
CASSFAGATNEKLFF
TGTGCCAGCAGTTTTGCGGGGGCAACTAATGAAAAACTGTTTTTT
>TRBJ2-2|-|-|TRBV24-1
CATKESGANTGELFF
TGTGCCACCAAGGAATCAGGGGCGAACACCGGGGAGCTGTTTTTT
>TRBJ2-7|-|-|TRBV7-9
CASSLSTYEQYF
TGTGCCAGCAGCTTATCTACCTACGAGCAGTACTTC
>TRBJ1-1|-|-|TRBV5-1
CASSLGGNSYAEAFF
TGCGCCAGCAGCTTGGGGGGCAACAGCTACGCTGAAGCTTTCTTT
>TRBJ2-2|-|-|TRBV4-3
CASSQEETGELFF
TGCGCCAGCAGCCAAGAAGAGACCGGGGAGCTGTTTTTT
>TRBJ2-7|once|-|TRBV6-2/TRBV6-3
CASSYDRFSYEQYF
TGTGCCAGCAGTTACGACAGGTTCTCCTACGAGCAGTACTTC
>TRBJ2-1|-|TRBD2|TRBV9
CASSVGMASGRNEQFF
TGTGCCAGCAGCGTAGGTATGGCTAGCGGGAGGAATGAGCAGTTCTTC
>TRBJ2-7|-|-|TRBV24-1
CATSDYTRSGLNEQYF
TGTGCCACCAGTGATTATACTAGATCGGGACTTAACGAGCAGTACTTC
>TRBJ2-2|-|TRBD1|TRBV5-8
CASSQGQVVSGELFF
TGTGCCAGCAGCCAGGGACAGGTAGTGTCCGGGGAGCTGTTTTTT
>TRBJ2-7|-|TRBD1|TRBV6-5
CASRPRQGFYEQYF
TGTGCCAGCAGACCCAGACAGGGTTTCTACGAGCAGTACTTC
>TRBJ1-1|-|TRBD1|TRBV27
CASSYNQGGTEAFF
TGTGCCAGCAGTTACAATCAGGGGGGCACTGAAGCTTTCTTT